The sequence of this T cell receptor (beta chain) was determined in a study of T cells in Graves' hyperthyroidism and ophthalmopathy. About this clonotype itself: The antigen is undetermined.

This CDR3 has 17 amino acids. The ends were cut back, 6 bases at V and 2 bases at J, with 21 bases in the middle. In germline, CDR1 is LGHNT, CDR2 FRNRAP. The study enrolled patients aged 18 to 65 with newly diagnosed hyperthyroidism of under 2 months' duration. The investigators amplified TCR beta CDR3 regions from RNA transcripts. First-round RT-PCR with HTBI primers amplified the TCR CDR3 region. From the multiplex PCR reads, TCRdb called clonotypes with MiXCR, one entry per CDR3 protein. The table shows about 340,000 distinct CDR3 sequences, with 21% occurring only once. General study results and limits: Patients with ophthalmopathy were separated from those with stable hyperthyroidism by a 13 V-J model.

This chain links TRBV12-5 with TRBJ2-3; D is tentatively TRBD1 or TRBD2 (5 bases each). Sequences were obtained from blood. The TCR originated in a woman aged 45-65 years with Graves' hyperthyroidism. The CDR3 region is CASGSPKQERDTDTQYF. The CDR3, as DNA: TGTGCTAGTGGGTCCCCCAAACAGGAACGGGACACAGATACGCAGTATTTT.